The 6 T cell receptor beta chains reported below all come from one sample, sequenced in a study of T cell responses to AZD1222 COVID-19 vaccine. Clones were sequenced by immunoSEQ multiplex PCR, and TCRdb holds only the in-frame ones, with some missing. Seen here are fewer than 120,000 clones, 80% to 95% observed once, and the top ten hold approximately 2.7%. This specimen was peripheral blood, taken 28 days after the second AZD1222 dose. The source of these receptors is an adult who received the AZD1222 COVID-19 vaccine.

The rearrangement links TRBV19 to TRBJ1-1; 7 bases are a match to TRBD1. Germline loops: CDR1 LNHDA, CDR2 SQIVND (reference sequence). The V segment lost 1 base and the J segment 4 bases; nucleotides outside the gene matches: 6. The CDR3 contains 15 residues. In DNA form, the CDR3 reads TGTGCCAGTAGTATAGGACAGGGAGGTATCACTGAAGCTTTCTTT. Translating gives CASSIGQGGITEAFF. Based on the CDR3 plus reference TRBV19 and TRBJ1-1, the full variable domain is DGGITQSPKYLFRKEGQNVTLSCEQNLNHDAMYWYRQDPGQGLRLIYYSQIVNDFQKGDIAEGYSVSREKKESFPLTVTSAQKNPTAFYLCASSIGQGGITEAFFGQGTRLTVV.

A note on this clone: Within the sample, other DNA sequences also encode this same CDR3. The chain combines TRBV5-1 with TRBJ1-1; D perhaps matches TRBD1 (5 bases). CDR1 and CDR2 (germline): SGHRS, YFSETQ. V was shortened by 4 bases and J by 3 bases, with 13 bases between the two germline ends. The CDR3 contains 14 residues. The CDR3 region is CASSPRGGDTEAFF. The DNA of the CDR3 is TGCGCCAGCAGCCCGAGGGGTGGGGACACTGAAGCTTTCTTT.

The V call is TRBV15, the J call TRBJ2-5; D is possibly TRBD2 (6 bases). V lost 3 bases and J lost 2, with 10 bases in between. CDR1 is LNHNV and CDR2 is YYDKDF in the germline V gene (reference sequence). The CDR3 is made up of 14 amino acids. The CDR3, as DNA: TGTGCCACCAGCAGCGGGGGAGGTCAAGAGACCCAGTACTTC. It is translated as CATSSGGGQETQYF.

The genes are TRBV27 and TRBJ2-7; TRBD1 matches at 8 bases. Germline V gene sequence: CDR1 MNHEY, CDR2 SMNVEV (reference sequence). This CDR3 is built from 13 residues. V was pared by 2 bases and J by 12 bases, with 9 bases of the junction left unmatched. The CDR3 loop is CASSLIGQGLRYF. The CDR3 nucleotides are TGTGCCAGCAGTTTAATCGGACAGGGTCTTCGGTACTTC.

V usage is TRBV7-9 and J usage is TRBJ1-5, with D possibly TRBD1 on 5 matching bases. Germline lookup yields CDR1 SEHNR and CDR2 FQNEAQ (reference sequence). The V and J ends lost 5 bases and 6 bases respectively, with 17 bases between them. The CDR3 extends over 15 amino acids. CDR3 protein: CASSRPGPGPQPQHF. The CDR3 DNA reads as TGTGCCAGCAGCCGACCGGGACCGGGACCTCAGCCCCAGCATTTT.

As to this clone: The junction differs from germline at one of its ends, possibly a read error. The chain joins TRBV2 to TRBJ2-2, with D uncertain. Germline values: CDR1 SNHLY, CDR2 FYNNEI. The CDR3 loop spans 10 amino acids. The CDR3, as DNA: TGTGCCAGCAGTGAGGGCATAGCCGCTTTT. It encodes CASSEGIAAF.